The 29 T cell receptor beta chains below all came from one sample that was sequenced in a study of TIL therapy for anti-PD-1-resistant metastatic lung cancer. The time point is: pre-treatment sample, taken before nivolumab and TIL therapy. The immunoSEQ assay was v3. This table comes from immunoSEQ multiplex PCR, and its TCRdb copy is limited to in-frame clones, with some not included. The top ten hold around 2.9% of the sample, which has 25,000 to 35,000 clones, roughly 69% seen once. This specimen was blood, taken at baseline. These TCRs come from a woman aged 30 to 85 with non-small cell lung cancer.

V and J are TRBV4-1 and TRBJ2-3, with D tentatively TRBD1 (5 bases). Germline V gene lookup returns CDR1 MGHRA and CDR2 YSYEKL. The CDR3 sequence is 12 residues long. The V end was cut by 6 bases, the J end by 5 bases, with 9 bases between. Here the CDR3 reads CASRDSVDTQYF. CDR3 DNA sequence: TGCGCCAGCAGAGACAGTGTAGATACGCAGTATTTT.

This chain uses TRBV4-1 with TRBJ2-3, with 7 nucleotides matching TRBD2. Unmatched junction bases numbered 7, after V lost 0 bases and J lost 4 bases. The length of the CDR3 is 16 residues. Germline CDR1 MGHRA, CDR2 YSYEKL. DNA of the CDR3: TGCGCCAGCAGCCAAGAACCTAGCGGTTTGTCAGATACGCAGTATTTT. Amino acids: CASSQEPSGLSDTQYF.

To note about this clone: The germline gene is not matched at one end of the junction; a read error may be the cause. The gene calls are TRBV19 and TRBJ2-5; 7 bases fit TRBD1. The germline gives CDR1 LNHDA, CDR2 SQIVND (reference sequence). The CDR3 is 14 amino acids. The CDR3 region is CASSPGQVQGTQYF. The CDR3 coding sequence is TGTGCCAGTAGCCCTGGACAGGTTCAAGGGACCCAGTACTTC. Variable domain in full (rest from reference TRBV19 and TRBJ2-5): DGGITQSPKYLFRKEGQNVTLSCEQNLNHDAMYWYRQDPGQGLRLIYYSQIVNDFQKGDIAEGYSVSREKKESFPLTVTSAQKNPTAFYLCASSPGQVQGTQYFGPGTRLLVL.

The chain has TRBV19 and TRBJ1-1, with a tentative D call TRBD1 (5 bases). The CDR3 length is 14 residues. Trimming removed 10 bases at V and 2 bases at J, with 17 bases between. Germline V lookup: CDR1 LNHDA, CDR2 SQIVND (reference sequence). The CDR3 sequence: CATGRGAVNTEAFF. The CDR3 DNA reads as TGTGCCACCGGCCGAGGGGCTGTTAACACTGAAGCTTTCTTT.

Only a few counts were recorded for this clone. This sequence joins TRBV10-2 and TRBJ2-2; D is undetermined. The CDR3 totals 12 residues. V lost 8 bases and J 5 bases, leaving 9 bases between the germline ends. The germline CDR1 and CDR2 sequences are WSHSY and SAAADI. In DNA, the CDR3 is TGCGCCAGCCTTTATTCAACCGGGGAGCTGTTTTTT. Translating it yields CASLYSTGELFF.

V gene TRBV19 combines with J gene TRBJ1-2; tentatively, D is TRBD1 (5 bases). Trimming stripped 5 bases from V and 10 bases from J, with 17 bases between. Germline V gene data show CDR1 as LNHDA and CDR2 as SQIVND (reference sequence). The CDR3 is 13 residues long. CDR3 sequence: CASSSLIRVDYTF. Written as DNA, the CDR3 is TGTGCCAGTAGTTCGCTAATCAGGGTGGACTACACCTTC. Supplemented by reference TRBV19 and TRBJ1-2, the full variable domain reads DGGITQSPKYLFRKEGQNVTLSCEQNLNHDAMYWYRQDPGQGLRLIYYSQIVNDFQKGDIAEGYSVSREKKESFPLTVTSAQKNPTAFYLCASSSLIRVDYTFGSGTRLTVV.

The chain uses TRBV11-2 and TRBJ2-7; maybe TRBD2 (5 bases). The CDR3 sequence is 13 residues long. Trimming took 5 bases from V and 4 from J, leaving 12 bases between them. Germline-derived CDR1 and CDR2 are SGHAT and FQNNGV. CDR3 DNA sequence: TGTGCCAGCAGCGCATTTTGGGAGTACGAGCAGTACTTC. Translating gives CASSAFWEYEQYF.

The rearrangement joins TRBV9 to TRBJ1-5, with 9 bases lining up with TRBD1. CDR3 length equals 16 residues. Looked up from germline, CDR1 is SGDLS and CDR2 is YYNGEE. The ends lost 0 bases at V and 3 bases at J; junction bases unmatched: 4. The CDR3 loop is CASSVGTGAINQPQHF. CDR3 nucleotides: TGTGCCAGCAGCGTAGGGACAGGGGCGATCAATCAGCCCCAGCATTTT.

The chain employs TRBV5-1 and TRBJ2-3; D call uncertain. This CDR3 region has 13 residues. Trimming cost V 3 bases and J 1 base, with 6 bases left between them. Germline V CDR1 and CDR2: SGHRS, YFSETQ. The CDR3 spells CASSSQGTDTQYF. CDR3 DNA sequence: TGCGCCAGCAGCTCCCAGGGCACAGATACGCAGTATTTT.

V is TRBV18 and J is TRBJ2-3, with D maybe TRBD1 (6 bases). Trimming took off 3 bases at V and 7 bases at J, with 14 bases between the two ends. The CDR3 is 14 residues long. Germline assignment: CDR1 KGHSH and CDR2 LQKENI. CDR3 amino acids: CASSPLEGGNTQYF. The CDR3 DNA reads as TGTGCCAGCTCACCTCTCGAAGGGGGAAATACGCAGTATTTT.

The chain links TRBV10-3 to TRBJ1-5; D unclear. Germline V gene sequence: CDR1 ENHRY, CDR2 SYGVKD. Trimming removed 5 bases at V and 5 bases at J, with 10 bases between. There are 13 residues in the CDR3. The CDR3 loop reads CAISSFEDQPQHF. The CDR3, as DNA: TGTGCCATCAGTTCGTTCGAGGATCAGCCCCAGCATTTT.

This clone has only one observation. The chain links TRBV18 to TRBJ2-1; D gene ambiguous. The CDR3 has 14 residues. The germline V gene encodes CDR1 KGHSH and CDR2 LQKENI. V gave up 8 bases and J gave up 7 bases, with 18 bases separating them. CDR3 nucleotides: TGTGCCAGCCGACACCCGGGCGACTGGAATGAGCAGTTCTTC. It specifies CASRHPGDWNEQFF. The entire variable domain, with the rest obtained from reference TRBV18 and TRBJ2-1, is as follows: NAGVMQNPRHLVRRRGQEARLRCSPMKGHSHVYWYRQLPEEGLKFMVYLQKENIIDESGMPKERFSAEFPKEGPSILRIQQVVRGDSAAYFCASRHPGDWNEQFFGPGTRLTVL.

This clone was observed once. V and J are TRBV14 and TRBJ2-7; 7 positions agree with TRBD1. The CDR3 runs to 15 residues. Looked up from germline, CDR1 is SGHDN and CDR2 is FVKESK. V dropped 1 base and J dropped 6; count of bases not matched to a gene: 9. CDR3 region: CASSQVDRERGEQYF. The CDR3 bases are TGTGCCAGCAGCCAAGTTGACAGGGAAAGGGGCGAGCAGTACTTC. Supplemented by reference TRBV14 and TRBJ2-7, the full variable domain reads EAGVTQFPSHSVIEKGQTVTLRCDPISGHDNLYWYRRVMGKEIKFLLHFVKESKQDESGMPNNRFLAERTGGTYSTLKVQPAELEDSGVYFCASSQVDRERGEQYFGPGTRLTVT.

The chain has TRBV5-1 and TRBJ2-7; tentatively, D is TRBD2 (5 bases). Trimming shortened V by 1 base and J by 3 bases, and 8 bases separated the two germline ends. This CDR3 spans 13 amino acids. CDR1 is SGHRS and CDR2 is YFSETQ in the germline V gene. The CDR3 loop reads CASSLFGDYEQYF. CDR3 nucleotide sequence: TGCGCCAGCAGCTTGTTCGGGGACTACGAGCAGTACTTC.

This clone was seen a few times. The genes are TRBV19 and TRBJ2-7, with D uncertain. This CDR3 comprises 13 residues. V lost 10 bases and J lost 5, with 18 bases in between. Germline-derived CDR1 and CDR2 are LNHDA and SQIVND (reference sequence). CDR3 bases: TGTGCCACCTCAGGCCTCGGGTCCCACGAGCAGTACTTC. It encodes CATSGLGSHEQYF.

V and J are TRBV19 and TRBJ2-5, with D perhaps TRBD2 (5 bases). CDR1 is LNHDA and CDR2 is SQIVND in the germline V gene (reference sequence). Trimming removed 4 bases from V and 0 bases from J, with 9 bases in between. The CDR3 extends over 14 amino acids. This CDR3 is CASSRMTNQETQYF. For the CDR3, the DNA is TGTGCCAGTAGTAGGATGACTAACCAAGAGACCCAGTACTTC. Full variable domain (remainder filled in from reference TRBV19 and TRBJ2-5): DGGITQSPKYLFRKEGQNVTLSCEQNLNHDAMYWYRQDPGQGLRLIYYSQIVNDFQKGDIAEGYSVSREKKESFPLTVTSAQKNPTAFYLCASSRMTNQETQYFGPGTRLLVL.

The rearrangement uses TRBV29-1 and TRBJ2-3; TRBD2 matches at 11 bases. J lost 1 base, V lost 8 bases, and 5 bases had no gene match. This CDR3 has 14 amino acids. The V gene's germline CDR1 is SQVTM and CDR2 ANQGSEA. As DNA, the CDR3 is TGCAGCATAGCGGGAGGGCCCCGCACAGATACGCAGTATTTT. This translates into CSIAGGPRTDTQYF.

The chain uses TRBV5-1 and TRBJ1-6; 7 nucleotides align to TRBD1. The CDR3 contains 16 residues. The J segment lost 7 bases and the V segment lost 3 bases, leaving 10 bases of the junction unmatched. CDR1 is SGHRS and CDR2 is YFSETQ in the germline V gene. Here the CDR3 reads CASSSGTTGPNSPLHF. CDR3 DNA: TGCGCCAGCAGCTCAGGGACGACAGGGCCCAATTCACCCCTCCACTTT.

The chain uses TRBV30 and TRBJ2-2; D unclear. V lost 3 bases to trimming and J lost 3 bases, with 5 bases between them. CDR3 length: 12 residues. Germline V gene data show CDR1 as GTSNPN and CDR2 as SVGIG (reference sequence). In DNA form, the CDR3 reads TGTGCCTGGAGGGTAGACACCGGGGAGCTGTTTTTT. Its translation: CAWRVDTGELFF.

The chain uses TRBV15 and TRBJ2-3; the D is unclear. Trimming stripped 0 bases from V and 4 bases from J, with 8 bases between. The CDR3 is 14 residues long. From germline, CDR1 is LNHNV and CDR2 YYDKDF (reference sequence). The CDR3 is CATSREGRADTQYF. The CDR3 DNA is TGTGCCACCAGCAGAGAAGGACGGGCAGATACGCAGTATTTT.

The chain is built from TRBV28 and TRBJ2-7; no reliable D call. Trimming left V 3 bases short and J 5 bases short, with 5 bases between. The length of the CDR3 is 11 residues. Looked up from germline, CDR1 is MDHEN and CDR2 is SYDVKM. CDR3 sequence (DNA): TGTGCCAGCAGTTTGTTCGACGAGCAGTACTTC. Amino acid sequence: CASSLFDEQYF.

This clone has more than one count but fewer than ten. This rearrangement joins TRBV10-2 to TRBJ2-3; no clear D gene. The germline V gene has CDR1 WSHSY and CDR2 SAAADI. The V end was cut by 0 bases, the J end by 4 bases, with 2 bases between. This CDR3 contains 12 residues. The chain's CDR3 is CASSESADTQYF. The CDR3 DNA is TGCGCCAGCAGTGAGTCCGCAGATACGCAGTATTTT.

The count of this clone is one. CDR3 nucleotide sequence: TGTGCCAGCAATGACTGGGGGCAGGGAGAGACCCAGTACTTC. This encodes CASNDWGQGETQYF. The chain is built from TRBV6-6 and TRBJ2-5, with D perhaps matching TRBD1 (6 bases). The CDR3 covers 14 residues. The V gene lost 7 bases and the J gene lost 4 bases, with 16 bases spanning the gap. Germline V CDR1 and CDR2: MNHNY, SVGAGI (reference sequence).

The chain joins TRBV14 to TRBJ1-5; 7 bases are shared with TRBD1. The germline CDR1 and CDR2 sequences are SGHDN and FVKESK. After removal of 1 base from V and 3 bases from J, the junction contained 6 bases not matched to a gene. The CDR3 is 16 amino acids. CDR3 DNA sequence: TGTGCCAGCAGCCAAGGGGGAGGGACAGTCAATCAGCCCCAGCATTTT. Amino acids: CASSQGGGTVNQPQHF.

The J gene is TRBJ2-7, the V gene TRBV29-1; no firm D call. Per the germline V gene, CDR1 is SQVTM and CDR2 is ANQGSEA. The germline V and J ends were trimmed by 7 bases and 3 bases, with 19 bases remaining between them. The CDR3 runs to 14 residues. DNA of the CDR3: TGCAGCGACCAAACCCGATCTCCTAACTACGAGCAGTACTTC. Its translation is CSDQTRSPNYEQYF.

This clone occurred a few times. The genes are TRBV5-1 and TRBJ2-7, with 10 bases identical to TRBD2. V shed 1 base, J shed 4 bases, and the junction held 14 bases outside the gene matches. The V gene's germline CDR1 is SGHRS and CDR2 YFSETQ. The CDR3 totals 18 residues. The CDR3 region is CASSLWADSSGRTYEQYF. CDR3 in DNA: TGCGCCAGCAGCTTGTGGGCGGATTCTAGCGGGAGAACTTACGAGCAGTACTTC.

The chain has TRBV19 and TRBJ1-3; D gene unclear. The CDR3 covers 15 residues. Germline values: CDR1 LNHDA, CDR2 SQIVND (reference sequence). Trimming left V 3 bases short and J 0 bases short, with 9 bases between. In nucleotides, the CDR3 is TGTGCCAGTAGTATCCTCGGAACCTCTGGAAACACCATATATTTT. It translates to CASSILGTSGNTIYF.

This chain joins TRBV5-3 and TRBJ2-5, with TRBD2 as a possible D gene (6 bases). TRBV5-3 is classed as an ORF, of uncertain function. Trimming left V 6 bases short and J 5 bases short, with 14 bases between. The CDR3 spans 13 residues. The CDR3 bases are TGTGCCAGAAATTGGGCGGAGGGGGAGACCCAGTACTTC. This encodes CARNWAEGETQYF.

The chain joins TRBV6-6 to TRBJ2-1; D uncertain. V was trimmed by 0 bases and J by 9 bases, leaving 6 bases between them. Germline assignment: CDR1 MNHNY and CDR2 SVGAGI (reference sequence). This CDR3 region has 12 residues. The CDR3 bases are TGTGCCAGCAGTTACTCCGGTCTTGAGCAGTTCTTC. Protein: CASSYSGLEQFF.